The clone carrying this T cell receptor beta chain was counted only a few times. TCRdb reprocessed the reads via MiXCR and lists one record per CDR3 protein. The sample consists of some 680,000 distinct CDR3 sequences, under 40% of them appearing once. This entry is derived from a study of T cell repertoires in cytomegalovirus infection. Germline CDR1 reads SGHTA; CDR2 reads FQGNSA. The germline V and J ends were trimmed by 5 bases and 3 bases, with 10 bases remaining between them. The CDR3 covers 13 residues. Input material: PBMCs. V is TRBV7-2 and J is TRBJ1-2; D call uncertain. The clonotype comes from a human donor in good health (CMV status not recorded). Some clones in this sample may be carry-over from other donors' samples. The CDR3 is CASSRRADYGYTF. CDR3 bases: TGTGCCAGCAGCCGACGGGCGGACTATGGCTACACCTTC. Complete variable domain (other parts from reference TRBV7-2 and TRBJ1-2): GAGVSQSPSNKVTEKGKDVELRCDPISGHTALYWYRQSLGQGLEFLIYFQGNSAPDKSGLPSDRFSAERTGGSVSTLTIQRTQQEDSAVYLCASSRRADYGYTFGSGTRLTVV.